The 25 T cell receptor beta chains reported below all come from one sample, sequenced in a study of blood T cell repertoires in COVID-19. Assay: immunoSEQ multiplex PCR; the TCRdb copy retains only in-frame clones and omits some. The sample comprises about half a million clones, about 91% of which are singletons, and about 1% rests with the top ten. The specimen sequenced was peripheral blood. Receptors were obtained from a man between 18 and 35 years old with COVID-19, enrolled during active disease.

The chain couples TRBV5-1 to TRBJ2-7, with 9 positions matching TRBD1. The CDR3 loop spans 17 amino acids. Germline CDR1 reads SGHRS; CDR2 reads YFSETQ. The junction had 8 bases not matched to a gene; V was cut back by 0 bases and J by 1 base. As DNA, the CDR3 is TGCGCCAGCAGCTTGGGAGGGACAGGGCGTGAATCCTACGAGCAGTACTTC. Its protein product is CASSLGGTGRESYEQYF.

The chain is built from TRBV6-6 and TRBJ2-1; the match to TRBD2 covers 13 bases. Germline CDR1 reads MNHNY; CDR2 reads SVGAGI (reference sequence). This CDR3 has 14 amino acids. The junction had 3 bases not matched to a gene; V was cut back by 6 bases and J by 7 bases. CDR3 coding DNA: TGTGCCAGCAGGTGGACTAGCGGGAGAAATGAGCAGTTCTTC. Its protein is CASRWTSGRNEQFF.

This clone was detected a few times. The chain combines TRBV5-4 with TRBJ1-2; perhaps TRBD1 as D (6 bases). The germline gives CDR1 SGHNT, CDR2 YYREEE (reference sequence). V lost 3 bases to trimming and J lost 5 bases, with 11 bases between them. The CDR3 has 13 residues. The CDR3 spells CASSSGQLYGYTF. The CDR3, as DNA: TGTGCCAGCAGCTCCGGACAGCTTTATGGCTACACCTTC.

The rearrangement joins TRBV28 to TRBJ2-1; 9 positions agree with TRBD2. J was trimmed by 9 bases and V by 2 bases; bases with no gene match: 8. The CDR3 covers 15 residues. The germline V gene has CDR1 MDHEN and CDR2 SYDVKM. The CDR3 region has the DNA TGTGCCAGCAGTTTAGTCGGCGGGGGGGCTGTTGAGCAGTTCTTC. As protein: CASSLVGGGAVEQFF.

This clone came up once. The genes are TRBV18 and TRBJ2-7; D is possibly TRBD2 (5 bases). The germline V gene has CDR1 KGHSH and CDR2 LQKENI. This CDR3 has 19 residues. V shed 0 bases and J shed 0 bases, with 21 bases lying between them. The CDR3 bases are TGTGCCAGCTCACCACCGCCGTTGTGGGGAGTTGCGGGCTCCTACGAGCAGTACTTC. Translating it yields CASSPPPLWGVAGSYEQYF.

This clone occurred once. The CDR3 DNA sequence: TGTGCCAGCAGTTACTCGACGGGGGGGATCACAGATACGCAGTATTTT. Its protein product is CASSYSTGGITDTQYF. The chain uses TRBV6-6 and TRBJ2-3; the match to TRBD2 covers 8 bases. Germline CDR1 MNHNY, CDR2 SVGAGI (reference sequence). After removal of 0 bases from V and 2 bases from J, the junction contained 4 bases not matched to a gene. This CDR3 has 16 residues.

J is TRBJ1-2 and V is TRBV7-9; no definite D call. Trimming left V 6 bases short and J 5 bases short, with 7 bases between. This CDR3 spans 11 amino acids. Germline V CDR1 and CDR2: SEHNR, FQNEAQ (reference sequence). CDR3 in amino acids: CASRSGYGYTF. The CDR3 DNA follows: TGTGCCAGCAGATCCGGTTATGGCTACACCTTC.

This clone appeared once. V and J are TRBV7-9 and TRBJ2-1; 8 bases fit TRBD2. Germline CDR1 and CDR2: SEHNR and FQNEAQ (reference sequence). This CDR3 spans 16 amino acids. Unmatched junction bases numbered 3, after V lost 1 base and J lost 1 base. The CDR3 sequence is CASSLEGLVSYNEQFF. In DNA form, the CDR3 reads TGTGCCAGCAGCTTAGAGGGACTAGTTTCCTACAATGAGCAGTTCTTC.

The chain uses TRBV7-8 and TRBJ2-4; TRBD1 aligns across 11 bases. The trim removed 1 base at V and 6 bases at J, leaving 5 bases unmatched. The CDR3 covers 16 residues. Germline CDR1 and CDR2: SGHVS and FQNEAQ. CDR3 sequence reads: CASSLGTGGLSNIQYF. The CDR3 bases are TGTGCCAGCAGCTTAGGGACAGGGGGCCTTTCAAACATTCAGTACTTC.

The gene calls are TRBV6-5 and TRBJ1-3; no definite D call. The CDR3 covers 12 residues. Trimming left V 6 bases short and J 5 bases short, with 8 bases between. CDR1 MNHEY and CDR2 SVGAGI come from the germline V gene. CDR3 loop: CASSPDRNTIYF. The CDR3 region has the DNA TGTGCCAGCAGCCCCGACAGAAACACCATATATTTT.

The chain carries TRBV27 and TRBJ1-1; D is ambiguous. The CDR3 is 13 amino acids. The V gene lost 6 bases and the J gene lost 8 bases, with 16 bases spanning the gap. CDR1 and CDR2 from the germline V gene are MNHEY and SMNVEV (reference sequence). CDR3 coding DNA: TGTGCCAGCAGGGGAGGTTTCTTGGCCGAAGCTTTCTTT. It translates to CASRGGFLAEAFF.

The chain has TRBV3-1 (or the pseudogene TRBV3-2) and TRBJ2-2, with D perhaps TRBD2 (6 bases). The CDR3 is 18 amino acids. Trimming removed 4 bases at V and 1 base at J, with 19 bases between. Germline CDR1 and CDR2: LGHDT and YNNKEL (reference sequence). In DNA form, the CDR3 reads TGTGCCAGCAGCCCCTGGCTAGCGTCGAACCTGAACACCGGGGAGCTGTTTTTT. Amino acids: CASSPWLASNLNTGELFF.

The chain employs TRBV24-1 and TRBJ1-1; no clear D. The ends were cut back, 4 bases at V and 2 bases at J, with 4 bases in the middle. Germline V gene data show CDR1 as KGHDR and CDR2 as SFDVKD. The CDR3 has 12 residues. CDR3 nucleotide sequence: TGTGCCACCAGTGACCCTAACACTGAAGCTTTCTTT. This codes for CATSDPNTEAFF.

The J gene is TRBJ2-3, the V gene TRBV4-1; TRBD2 aligns across 7 bases. There are 17 residues in the CDR3. V lost 3 bases to trimming and J lost 4 bases; unmatched junction nucleotides: 13. Germline-derived CDR1 and CDR2 are MGHRA and YSYEKL. The CDR3 is CASSHLQRESLSDTQYF. In DNA form, the CDR3 reads TGCGCCAGCAGCCACCTTCAGCGGGAAAGCCTGTCAGATACGCAGTATTTT.

The V and J genes are TRBV10-1 and TRBJ2-3, with D possibly TRBD2 on 5 matching bases. V was clipped by 0 bases and J by 0 bases, with 13 bases between them. Germline assignment: CDR1 WNHNN and CDR2 SYGVQD (reference sequence). The CDR3 runs 17 residues. In DNA form, the CDR3 reads TGCGCCAGCAGTGAGTCAGTGGCGGAGGCGAGCACAGATACGCAGTATTTT. Its translation: CASSESVAEASTDTQYF.

This clone was seen once. The chain has TRBV7-6 and TRBJ2-1, with 9 bases that match TRBD2. The CDR3 consists of 16 residues. J was trimmed by 6 bases and V by 1 base; bases with no gene match: 7. Germline CDR1 SGHVS, CDR2 FNYEAQ. This CDR3 reads CASSLEGGRAANEQFF. The DNA of the CDR3 is TGTGCCAGCAGCTTAGAGGGCGGGAGGGCGGCCAATGAGCAGTTCTTC.

This clone has only one observation. V gene TRBV13 combines with J gene TRBJ2-5, with TRBD2 identical over 9 bases. The germline V gene encodes CDR1 PRHDT and CDR2 FYEKMQ (reference sequence). The CDR3 is 15 amino acids. Trimming cost V 0 bases and J 5 bases; bases outside gene matches: 4. CDR3 DNA sequence: TGTGCCAGCAGCTTAGGAGCGGGGGGCGGGGAGACCCAGTACTTC. Translated, it gives CASSLGAGGGETQYF.

This sequence joins TRBV6-5 and TRBJ1-2, with 8 bases aligning to TRBD1. Germline loops: CDR1 MNHEY, CDR2 SVGAGI. The CDR3 is made up of 15 amino acids. J was trimmed by 7 bases and V by 0 bases; bases with no gene match: 7. CDR3 sequence: CASSYSWQGAGGYTF. Written as DNA, the CDR3 is TGTGCCAGCAGTTACTCGTGGCAGGGGGCAGGTGGCTACACCTTC.

The V gene is TRBV7-9, the J gene TRBJ1-1, with TRBD1 matching 9 bases. With V trimmed by 4 bases and J by 5 bases, 11 bases remained unmatched. The V gene's germline CDR1 is SEHNR and CDR2 FQNEAQ (reference sequence). The CDR3 runs to 16 residues. The CDR3: CASSSQGAYWWTEAFF. CDR3 bases: TGTGCCAGCAGCTCACAGGGGGCGTACTGGTGGACTGAAGCTTTCTTT.

The V and J genes are TRBV19 and TRBJ1-5, with 7 bases fitting TRBD1. The CDR3 consists of 16 residues. V was pared by 3 bases and J by 1 base, with 6 bases of the junction left unmatched. CDR1 and CDR2 (germline): LNHDA, SQIVND (reference sequence). CDR3 protein: CASSIRDSSSNQPQHF. CDR3 in DNA: TGTGCCAGTAGTATCCGGGACAGCTCCAGCAATCAGCCCCAGCATTTT. The full variable domain, completed using reference TRBV19 and TRBJ1-5, is DGGITQSPKYLFRKEGQNVTLSCEQNLNHDAMYWYRQDPGQGLRLIYYSQIVNDFQKGDIAEGYSVSREKKESFPLTVTSAQKNPTAFYLCASSIRDSSSNQPQHFGDGTRLSIL.

V gene TRBV6-6 combines with J gene TRBJ2-5, with 8 positions matching TRBD2. Germline V lookup: CDR1 MNHNY, CDR2 SVGAGI (reference sequence). J lost 5 bases, V lost 1 base, and 3 bases had no gene match. The CDR3 sequence is 14 residues long. This chain's CDR3 is CASSYFSGGETQYF. The CDR3 DNA is TGTGCCAGCAGTTACTTTTCGGGAGGGGAGACCCAGTACTTC.

A word on this clone: The sample has other DNA sequences that encode this CDR3 too. The rearrangement joins TRBV15 to TRBJ1-2, with D perhaps matching TRBD1 (6 bases). The CDR3 extends over 13 amino acids. Deletions cut 0 bases from V and 6 bases from J, with 8 bases between. The V gene's germline CDR1 is LNHNV and CDR2 YYDKDF (reference sequence). The CDR3 region has the DNA TGTGCCACCAGCAGAGAACAGGGAGATGGCTACACCTTC. This translates into CATSREQGDGYTF.

The chain uses TRBV18 and TRBJ2-7; no definite D call. V gave up 3 bases and J gave up 12 bases, with 18 bases separating them. Germline V gene sequence: CDR1 KGHSH, CDR2 LQKENI. The CDR3 consists of 13 residues. The CDR3 nucleotides read TGTGCCAGCTCACCGGATCAGGATACGAAGCCGTACTTC. Its translation: CASSPDQDTKPYF. Variable domain in full (rest from reference TRBV18 and TRBJ2-7): NAGVMQNPRHLVRRRGQEARLRCSPMKGHSHVYWYRQLPEEGLKFMVYLQKENIIDESGMPKERFSAEFPKEGPSILRIQQVVRGDSAAYFCASSPDQDTKPYFGPGTRLTVT.

The J gene is TRBJ1-1, the V gene TRBV7-9; D gene ambiguous. The CDR3 sequence is 14 residues long. CDR1 and CDR2 (germline): SEHNR, FQNEAQ (reference sequence). The ends were cut back, 6 bases at V and 5 bases at J, with 16 bases in the middle. The CDR3 bases are TGTGCCAGCAGGGGCAGTGGTAGTTGGACTGAAGCTTTCTTT. Its protein product is CASRGSGSWTEAFF.

As to this clone: Other DNA sequences of this sample code for an identical CDR3. The CDR3 loop is CASSRTGNTEAFF. The CDR3 nucleotides are TGTGCCAGCAGCCGGACAGGGAACACTGAAGCTTTCTTT. The rearrangement joins TRBV7-9 to TRBJ1-1; 7 nucleotides match TRBD1. With V trimmed by 5 bases and J by 1 base, 1 base remained unmatched. The germline V gene has CDR1 SEHNR and CDR2 FQNEAQ (reference sequence). CDR3 size: 13 residues.